A single sample is the source of the 16 T cell receptor beta chains below, sequenced in a study of blood T cells in healthy people across ages. A second 7 to 11 cycle PCR used barcoded and J-beta primers. TCRdb fed the 5' RACE reads into MiXCR, producing one record per CDR3 protein. The sample has approximately 400,000 distinct CDR3 sequences; more than 45% are singletons. Sequences were obtained from blood. The receptors come from a man in his 60s in good health.

This rearrangement joins TRBV7-9 to TRBJ2-4; D ambiguous. Germline CDR1 is SEHNR and CDR2 is FQNEAQ (reference sequence). The V end lost 5 bases, the J end lost 8 bases, and 16 bases lay between the germline ends. This CDR3 has 14 residues. The CDR3 loop is CASSPRPGRDIQYF. CDR3 sequence (DNA): TGTGCCAGCAGCCCCCGTCCCGGGCGTGACATTCAGTACTTC.

This clonotype was counted at least ten times. The chain couples TRBV29-1 to TRBJ2-5; TRBD1 matches at 7 bases. The trim removed 3 bases at V and 5 bases at J, leaving 9 bases unmatched. CDR1 is SQVTM and CDR2 is ANQGSEA in the germline V gene. The CDR3 consists of 14 residues. This CDR3 is CSVEGQGVLETQYF. The CDR3 DNA follows: TGCAGCGTTGAGGGGCAGGGGGTTCTCGAGACCCAGTACTTC.

The chain recombines TRBV12-3 or TRBV12-4 with TRBJ2-1; 11 bases fit TRBD1. This CDR3 is 16 amino acids long. Unmatched junction bases numbered 11, after V lost 6 bases and J lost 7 bases. CDR3 coding DNA: TGTGCCAGCAGGACAACTTCGGGACAGGGGGGTAATGAGCAGTTCTTC. Translating it yields CASRTTSGQGGNEQFF.

There are a few counts of this clonotype. The chain links TRBV20-1 to TRBJ2-5, with 8 bases lining up with TRBD2. TRBJ2-7 explains the end of the DNA better; the J call may be wrong. From germline, CDR1 is DFQATT and CDR2 SNEGSKA (reference sequence). CDR3 length: 12 amino acids. CDR3 loop: CSAYSGIVEQYF. For the CDR3, the DNA is TGCAGTGCTTATAGCGGGATTGTCGAGCAGTACTTC.

Concerning this clonotype itself: Sequence at one end of the junction differs from germline and may be a read error. This chain links TRBV28 with TRBJ2-1, with a tentative D call TRBD2 (6 bases). The CDR3 has 14 residues. CDR1 is MDHEN, CDR2 SYDVKM, per germline. This CDR3 is CASSVGGVNNEQFF. CDR3 bases: TGCGCCAGCAGTGTCGGAGGGGTCAACAATGAGCAGTTCTTC.

This clonotype was seen a few times. The gene calls are TRBV18 and TRBJ1-2; D not certain. The germline V gene has CDR1 KGHSH and CDR2 LQKENI. Trimming removed 3 bases from V and 4 bases from J, with 12 bases in between. This CDR3 is built from 14 residues. CDR3 protein: CASSPRDISYGYTF. CDR3 bases: TGTGCCAGCTCACCGAGAGACATATCCTATGGCTACACCTTC.

The chain combines TRBV27 with TRBJ2-1; perhaps TRBD2 as D (5 bases). Germline CDR1 reads MNHEY; CDR2 reads SMNVEV (reference sequence). V lost 6 bases to trimming and J lost 7 bases, with 19 bases between them. The CDR3 has 15 residues. CDR3 sequence: CASRRTRYSRNEQFF. The CDR3, as DNA: TGTGCCAGCAGACGAACTAGATATTCTAGGAATGAGCAGTTCTTC.

CDR3 sequence reads: CASAGTVYNEQYF. In DNA, the CDR3 is TGTGCCTCTGCGGGAACGGTCTACAATGAGCAGTACTTC. The chain recombines TRBV6-2 or TRBV6-3 with TRBJ2-1; the D gene is possibly TRBD2 (6 bases). The better agreement between TRBJ2-7 and the DNA end casts doubt on the J call. The germline V gene has CDR1 MNHEY and CDR2 SVGEGT. There are 13 residues in the CDR3.

V gene TRBV28 combines with J gene TRBJ2-1, with 8 bases matching TRBD2. After removal of 3 bases from V and 9 bases from J, the junction contained 7 bases not matched to a gene. CDR1 and CDR2 from the germline V gene are MDHEN and SYDVKM. There are 14 residues in the CDR3. In DNA, the CDR3 is TGTGCCAGCAGTTTTCCCGGGGGGGATCTTGAGCAGTTCTTC. Encoded protein: CASSFPGGDLEQFF.

The rearrangement links TRBV20-1 to TRBJ1-2, with no clear D. With 0 bases removed from V and 2 bases from J, the gap between germline ends came to 7 bases. Germline assignment: CDR1 DFQATT and CDR2 SNEGSKA (reference sequence). The CDR3 spans 13 residues. In nucleotides, the CDR3 is TGCAGTGCTAGAGACGCTAACAACTATGGCTACACCTTC. Its translation is CSARDANNYGYTF.

This chain links TRBV20-1 with TRBJ1-2, with TRBD1 matching over 8 bases. The CDR3 contains 15 residues. The germline gives CDR1 DFQATT, CDR2 SNEGSKA (reference sequence). The trim removed 1 base at V and 7 bases at J, leaving 11 bases unmatched. This chain's CDR3 is CSARARQGIEGGYTF. The CDR3 bases are TGCAGTGCTAGAGCCCGACAGGGGATAGAAGGTGGCTACACCTTC.

The chain carries TRBV7-2 and TRBJ1-1, with a possible D match to TRBD1 (6 bases). Trimming took off 1 base at V and 7 bases at J, with 10 bases between the two ends. CDR3 length: 13 residues. Germline V gene sequence: CDR1 SGHTA, CDR2 FQGNSA. CDR3: CASSLVGGYEAFF. In DNA, the CDR3 is TGTGCCAGCAGCTTAGTGGGGGGCTATGAAGCTTTCTTT.

This clonotype was observed many times. This chain connects TRBV5-1 to TRBJ2-5; possibly TRBD1 for D (6 bases). Per germline, CDR1 SGHRS and CDR2 YFSETQ. This CDR3 spans 17 amino acids. The V gene lost 4 bases and the J gene lost 2 bases, with 21 bases spanning the gap. The CDR3 here is CASSEVANGQWQETQYF. As DNA, the CDR3 is TGCGCCAGCAGCGAAGTGGCCAACGGACAGTGGCAAGAGACCCAGTACTTC.

This chain links TRBV27 with TRBJ2-5, with D possibly matching TRBD2 (5 bases). V lost 4 bases and J lost 2, with 14 bases in between. Germline V CDR1 and CDR2: MNHEY, SMNVEV (reference sequence). The CDR3 is 15 residues long. The CDR3 nucleotides read TGTGCCAGCAGTTACCTAGCTGGTGGGCAAGAGACCCAGTACTTC. Translated, it gives CASSYLAGGQETQYF.

This clonotype was seen only a few times. The chain joins TRBV20-1 to TRBJ2-3, with D hard to call. CDR1 and CDR2 (germline): DFQATT, SNEGSKA (reference sequence). Trimming cost V 3 bases and J 4 bases, with 8 bases left between them. The CDR3 is 12 residues long. CDR3 DNA sequence: TGCAGTGCTAGTGGCGACTCAGATACGCAGTATTTT. Translated, it gives CSASGDSDTQYF.

This clonotype was observed a few times. The J gene is TRBJ1-2, the V gene TRBV29-1, with D possibly TRBD1 on 5 matching bases. Looked up from germline, CDR1 is SQVTM and CDR2 is ANQGSEA. The V end was cut by 7 bases, the J end by 4 bases, with 13 bases between. This CDR3 spans 12 amino acids. CDR3 sequence: CSAQAGTYGYTF. The CDR3 nucleotides read TGCAGCGCCCAGGCAGGGACCTATGGCTACACCTTC.